This T cell receptor (beta chain) was profiled in a study of PD-1 blockade in classical Hodgkin lymphoma. Relapse was seen in all patients after autologous stem cell transplantation, and brentuximab vedotin exposure was variable. Profiling relied on immunoSEQ multiplex PCR, and the TCRdb table lists in-frame clones only, not all of them. This table holds 20,000 to 25,000 clones, roughly 78% found once. The germline CDR1 and CDR2 sequences are KGHSH and LQKENI. The CDR3 sequence is 15 residues long. V gave up 3 bases and J gave up 1 base, with 10 bases separating them. The chain carries TRBV18 and TRBJ2-1, with TRBD2 as a possible D gene (6 bases). The sequencing here drew on peripheral blood mononuclear cells (PBMCs), taken before the second cycle of nivolumab. This clonotype was obtained from a human donor with classical Hodgkin lymphoma. The CDR3 nucleotides are TGTGCCAGCTCACCCCTCGGGACTTCCTACAATGAGCAGTTCTTC. Its protein product is CASSPLGTSYNEQFF.